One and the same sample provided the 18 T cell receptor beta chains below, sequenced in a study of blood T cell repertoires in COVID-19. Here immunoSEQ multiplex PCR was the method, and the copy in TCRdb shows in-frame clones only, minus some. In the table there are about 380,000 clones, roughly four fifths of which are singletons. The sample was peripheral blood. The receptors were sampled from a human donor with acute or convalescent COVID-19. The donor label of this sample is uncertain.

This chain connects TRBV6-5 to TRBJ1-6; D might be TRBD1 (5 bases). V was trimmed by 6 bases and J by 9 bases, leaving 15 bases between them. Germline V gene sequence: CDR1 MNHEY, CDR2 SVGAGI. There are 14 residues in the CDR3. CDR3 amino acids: CASSPYRGGSPLHF. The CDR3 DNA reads TGTGCCAGCAGCCCGTACCGGGGGGGTTCACCCCTCCACTTT.

For the CDR3, the DNA is TGTGCCGGGGGGAACAGGGGGCACGGCACTGAAGCTTTCTTT. Translating gives CAGGNRGHGTEAFF. The chain joins TRBV19 to TRBJ1-1, with TRBD1 matching over 9 bases. V lost 11 bases and J lost 4; bases outside the gene matches: 11. CDR1 is LNHDA, CDR2 SQIVND, per germline (reference sequence). CDR3 size: 14 residues.

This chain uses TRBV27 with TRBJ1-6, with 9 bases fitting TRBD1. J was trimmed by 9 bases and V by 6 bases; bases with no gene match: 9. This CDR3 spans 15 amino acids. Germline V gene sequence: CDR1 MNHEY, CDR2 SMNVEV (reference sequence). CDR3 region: CASRTGGASGSPLHF. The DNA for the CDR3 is TGTGCCAGCAGAACAGGGGGCGCGAGTGGTTCACCCCTCCACTTT.

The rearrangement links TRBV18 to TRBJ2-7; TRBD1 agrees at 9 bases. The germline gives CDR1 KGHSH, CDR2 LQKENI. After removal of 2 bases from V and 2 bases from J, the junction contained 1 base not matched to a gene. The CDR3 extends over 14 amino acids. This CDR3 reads CASSPRDRAYEQYF. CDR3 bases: TGTGCCAGCTCACCAAGGGACAGGGCCTACGAGCAGTACTTC.

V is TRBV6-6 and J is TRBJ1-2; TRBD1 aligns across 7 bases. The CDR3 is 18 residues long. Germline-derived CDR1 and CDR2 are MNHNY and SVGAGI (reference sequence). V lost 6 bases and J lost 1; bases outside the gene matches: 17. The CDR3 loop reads CASRRRPTTGPLNYGYTF. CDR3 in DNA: TGTGCCAGCAGACGACGCCCCACGACAGGGCCCCTTAACTATGGCTACACCTTC.

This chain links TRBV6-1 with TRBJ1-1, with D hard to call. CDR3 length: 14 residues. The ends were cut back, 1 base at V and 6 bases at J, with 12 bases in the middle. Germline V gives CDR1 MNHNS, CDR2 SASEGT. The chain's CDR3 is CASSEVVRRAEAFF. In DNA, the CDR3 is TGTGCCAGCAGTGAAGTAGTTAGGAGGGCTGAAGCTTTCTTT.

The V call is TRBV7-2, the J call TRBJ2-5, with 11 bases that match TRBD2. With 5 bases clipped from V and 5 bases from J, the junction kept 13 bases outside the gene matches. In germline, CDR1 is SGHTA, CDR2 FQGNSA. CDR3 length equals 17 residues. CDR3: CASSAYPGTSGRETQYF. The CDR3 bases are TGTGCCAGCAGCGCTTACCCCGGGACTAGCGGAAGGGAGACCCAGTACTTC.

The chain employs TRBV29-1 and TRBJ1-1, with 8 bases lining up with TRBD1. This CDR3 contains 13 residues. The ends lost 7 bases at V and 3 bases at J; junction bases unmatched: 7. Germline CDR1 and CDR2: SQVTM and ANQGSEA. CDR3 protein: CSGLRDRYTEAFF. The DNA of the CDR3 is TGCAGCGGGCTCCGGGACAGGTACACTGAAGCTTTCTTT.

CDR3 loop: CASSPGQGSPFYGYTF. The CDR3, as DNA: TGCGCCAGCAGCCCGGGACAGGGCTCACCATTCTATGGCTACACCTTC. The chain uses TRBV10-1 and TRBJ1-2, with TRBD1 matching 9 bases. V lost 6 bases and J lost 4; bases outside the gene matches: 12. Looked up from germline, CDR1 is WNHNN and CDR2 is SYGVQD (reference sequence). The CDR3 sequence is 16 residues long.

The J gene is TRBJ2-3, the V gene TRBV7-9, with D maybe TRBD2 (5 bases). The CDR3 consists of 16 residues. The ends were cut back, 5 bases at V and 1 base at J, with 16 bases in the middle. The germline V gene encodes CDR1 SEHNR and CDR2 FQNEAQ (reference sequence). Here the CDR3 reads CASSPSAGVRTDTQYF. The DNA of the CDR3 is TGTGCCAGCAGCCCGAGTGCCGGGGTCCGCACAGATACGCAGTATTTT.

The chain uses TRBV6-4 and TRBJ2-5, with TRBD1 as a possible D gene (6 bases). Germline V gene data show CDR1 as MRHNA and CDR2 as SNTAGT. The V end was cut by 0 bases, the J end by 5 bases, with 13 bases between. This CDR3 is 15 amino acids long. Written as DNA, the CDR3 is TGTGCCAGCAGTGACTCCGGGACACCCGGGGAGACCCAGTACTTC. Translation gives CASSDSGTPGETQYF.

The CDR3 reads CTSSQPGTGGEVNYGYTF. DNA of the CDR3: TGCACCAGCAGCCAGCCCGGGACAGGGGGCGAGGTGAACTATGGCTACACCTTC. This chain connects TRBV1 to TRBJ1-2; the listed D gene, TRBD1, was not tested against the DNA. TRBV1 is marked as a pseudogene. CDR3 length: 18 residues.

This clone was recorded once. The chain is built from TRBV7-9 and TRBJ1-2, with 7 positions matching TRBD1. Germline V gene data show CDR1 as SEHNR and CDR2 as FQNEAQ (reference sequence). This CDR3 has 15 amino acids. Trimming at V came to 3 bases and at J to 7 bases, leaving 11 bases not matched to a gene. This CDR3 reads CASSLSRGRESGYTF. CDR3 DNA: TGTGCCAGCAGCTTGTCAAGGGGGCGAGAAAGTGGCTACACCTTC. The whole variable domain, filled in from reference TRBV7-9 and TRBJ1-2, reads DTGVSQNPRHKITKRGQNVTFRCDPISEHNRLYWYRQTLGQGPEFLTYFQNEAQLEKSRLLSDRFSAERPKGSFSTLEIQRTEQGDSAMYLCASSLSRGRESGYTFGSGTRLTVV.

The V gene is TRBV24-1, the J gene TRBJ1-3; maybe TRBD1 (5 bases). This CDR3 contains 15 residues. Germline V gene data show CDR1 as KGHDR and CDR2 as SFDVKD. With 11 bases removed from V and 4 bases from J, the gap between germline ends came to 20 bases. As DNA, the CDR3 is TGTGCCAGGGGGGTGGGGACCCTCTGGGGAAACACCATATATTTT. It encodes CARGVGTLWGNTIYF.

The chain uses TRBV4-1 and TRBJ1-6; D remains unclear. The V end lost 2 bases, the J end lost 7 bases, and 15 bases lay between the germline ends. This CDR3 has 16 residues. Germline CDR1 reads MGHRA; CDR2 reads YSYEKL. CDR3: CASSQWAEGGNSPLHF. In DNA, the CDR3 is TGCGCCAGCAGCCAATGGGCTGAGGGAGGGAATTCACCCCTCCACTTT.

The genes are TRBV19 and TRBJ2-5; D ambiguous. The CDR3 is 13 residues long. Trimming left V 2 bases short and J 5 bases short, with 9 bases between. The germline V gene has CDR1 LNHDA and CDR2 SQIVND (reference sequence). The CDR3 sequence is CASSIRSRETQYF. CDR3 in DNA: TGTGCCAGTAGTATACGCTCTCGGGAGACCCAGTACTTC.

CDR3 in amino acids: CASSEPPTYEQYF. The CDR3 DNA sequence: TGTGCCAGCAGTGAACCCCCCACCTACGAGCAGTACTTC. This chain uses TRBV6-1 with TRBJ2-7; D unresolved. CDR1 MNHNS and CDR2 SASEGT come from the germline V gene. The CDR3 is 13 residues long. V gave up 2 bases and J gave up 2 bases, with 7 bases separating them.

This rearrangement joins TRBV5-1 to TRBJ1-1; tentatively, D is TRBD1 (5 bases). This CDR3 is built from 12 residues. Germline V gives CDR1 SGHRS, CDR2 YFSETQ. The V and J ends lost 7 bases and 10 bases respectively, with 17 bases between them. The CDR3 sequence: CASGPRVRGAFF. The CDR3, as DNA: TGCGCCAGCGGCCCACGGGTTAGGGGAGCTTTCTTT. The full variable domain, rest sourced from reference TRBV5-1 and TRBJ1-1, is KAGVTQTPRYLIKTRGQQVTLSCSPISGHRSVSWYQQTPGQGLQFLFEYFSETQRNKGNFPGRFSGRQFSNSRSEMNVSTLELGDSALYLCASGPRVRGAFFGQGTRLTVV.